The next 15 T cell receptor beta chains were all read from a single sample in a study of beta chain features in type 1 diabetes. Study results and caveats: People with Type 1 diabetes carried modestly yet significantly shorter TCRB CDR3s in all four CD4+ subsets.

For these TCRs, the target antigens are not known. All of the isolated RNA was reverse transcribed, so expressed TCRB transcripts were sequenced. The protocol was immunoSEQ multiplex PCR, while the TCRdb copy is restricted to in-frame clones and leaves out a portion. The table has approximately 41,000 clones, around 63% seen once; the top ten hold around 1.7%. Source material: Tregs from blood. These receptors were taken from a man aged 25 to 40 with type 1 diabetes. Some clones in this sample may be carry-over from other donors' samples.

This chain links TRBV5-1 with TRBJ2-2; TRBD1 matches 9 bases. CDR3 length: 16 amino acids. The V gene's germline CDR1 is SGHRS and CDR2 YFSETQ. V dropped 4 bases and J dropped 5; count of bases not matched to a gene: 9. The CDR3 sequence: CASSPDRGGGTGELFF. The CDR3 bases are TGCGCCAGCAGCCCGGACAGGGGAGGTGGTACCGGGGAGCTGTTTTTT.

This chain uses TRBV18 with TRBJ1-1; tentative D call: TRBD1 (5 bases). V was trimmed by 3 bases and J by 2 bases, leaving 13 bases between them. The CDR3 extends over 15 amino acids. Per germline, CDR1 KGHSH and CDR2 LQKENI. The CDR3 protein is CASSPQGSGNTEAFF. DNA of the CDR3: TGTGCCAGCTCACCTCAGGGATCAGGAAACACTGAAGCTTTCTTT.

The V call is TRBV7-8, the J call TRBJ2-7, with a possible D match to TRBD2 (5 bases). V was pared by 5 bases and J by 2 bases, with 7 bases between. The CDR3 has 12 amino acids. Germline V gene lookup returns CDR1 SGHVS and CDR2 FQNEAQ. CDR3 region: CASSAEAYEQYF. The DNA for the CDR3 is TGTGCCAGCAGCGCGGAGGCCTACGAGCAGTACTTC.

This clone was observed once. The chain has TRBV20-1 and TRBJ2-3; unclear D gene. The germline V gene has CDR1 DFQATT and CDR2 SNEGSKA (reference sequence). Trimming pared 4 bases from V and 6 bases from J, leaving 8 bases between. The CDR3 is 11 residues long. The CDR3 bases are TGCAGTGCTACTCTAGGCGATACGCAGTATTTT. Protein sequence: CSATLGDTQYF.

This chain connects TRBV18 to TRBJ1-2; 12 bases are shared with TRBD1. Germline trimming cut 3 bases from V and 6 bases from J; bases unmatched to any gene: 2. Germline V gene data show CDR1 as KGHSH and CDR2 as LQKENI. This CDR3 is 14 amino acids long. This chain's CDR3 is CASSPGTGGNGYTF. CDR3 nucleotide sequence: TGTGCCAGCTCACCCGGGACAGGGGGCAATGGCTACACCTTC. The variable domain in full, completed from reference TRBV18 and TRBJ1-2, reads NAGVMQNPRHLVRRRGQEARLRCSPMKGHSHVYWYRQLPEEGLKFMVYLQKENIIDESGMPKERFSAEFPKEGPSILRIQQVVRGDSAAYFCASSPGTGGNGYTFGSGTRLTVV.

This clone has a handful of counts. The rearrangement uses TRBV2 and TRBJ2-6; D is possibly TRBD1 (5 bases). CDR3 length: 14 amino acids. Trimming stripped 3 bases from V and 2 bases from J, with 5 bases between. Per germline, CDR1 SNHLY and CDR2 FYNNEI. CDR3 nucleotides: TGTGCCAGCAGTGACAGGGCTGGGGCCAACGTCCTGACTTTC. Protein: CASSDRAGANVLTF.

This chain uses TRBV5-4 with TRBJ2-5, with 8 positions matching TRBD1. After removal of 5 bases from V and 6 bases from J, the junction contained 9 bases not matched to a gene. This CDR3 is 14 amino acids long. CDR1 and CDR2 from the germline V gene are SGHNT and YYREEE (reference sequence). The CDR3 region has the DNA TGTGCCAGCAGACGAGGGACAGGCGGACAGACCCAGTACTTC. Its protein is CASRRGTGGQTQYF.

The chain employs TRBV6-6 and TRBJ2-7; TRBD2 agrees at 7 bases. The CDR3 is 14 residues long. CDR1 and CDR2 from the germline V gene are MNHNY and SVGAGI (reference sequence). Trimming at V came to 7 bases and at J to 4 bases, leaving 10 bases not matched to a gene. The CDR3 sequence is CASTWASGGYEQYF. The CDR3 DNA follows: TGTGCCAGCACCTGGGCCTCGGGGGGTTACGAGCAGTACTTC.

The chain joins TRBV10-2 to TRBJ2-3, with 12 bases lining up with TRBD2. This CDR3 is built from 15 residues. The V and J ends lost 5 bases and 2 bases, in that order; junction bases with no gene match: 2. Germline lookup yields CDR1 WSHSY and CDR2 SAAADI. As DNA, the CDR3 is TGCGCCAGCAGTTGGACTAGCGGGGCCACAGATACGCAGTATTTT. Its protein is CASSWTSGATDTQYF.

This clone was observed a few times. The rearrangement links TRBV28 to TRBJ1-1; D might be TRBD1 (5 bases). CDR1 and CDR2 from the germline V gene are MDHEN and SYDVKM. This CDR3 comprises 13 residues. Trimming left V 3 bases short and J 6 bases short, with 11 bases between. CDR3 loop: CASSLKGVAEAFF. CDR3 coding DNA: TGTGCCAGCAGTTTGAAAGGGGTCGCTGAAGCTTTCTTT.

The V gene is TRBV7-2, the J gene TRBJ1-2, with D maybe TRBD1 (5 bases). Trimming stripped 4 bases from V and 4 bases from J, with 10 bases between. Germline V gene lookup returns CDR1 SGHTA and CDR2 FQGNSA. The length of the CDR3 is 13 residues. The CDR3 region is CASSSGQLYGYTF. In nucleotides, the CDR3 is TGTGCCAGCAGCTCAGGGCAGCTCTATGGCTACACCTTC.

The gene calls are TRBV5-1 and TRBJ2-3; 9 nucleotides match TRBD2. The germline CDR1 and CDR2 sequences are SGHRS and YFSETQ. V trimming: 0 bases; J trimming: 3 bases; junction bases outside the gene matches: 5. The CDR3 loop spans 16 amino acids. Written as DNA, the CDR3 is TGCGCCAGCAGCTTGGCCGCAGCGGGGGGAACAGATACGCAGTATTTT. Protein product: CASSLAAAGGTDTQYF.

The rearrangement links TRBV23-1 to TRBJ1-6, with D uncertain. TRBV23-1 is placed among ORFs of uncertain function. The V end lost 4 bases, the J end lost 5 bases, and 15 bases lay between the germline ends. CDR3 length: 16 amino acids. CDR3 in amino acids: CASSRVGGGDNSPLHF. DNA of the CDR3: TGCGCCAGCAGTCGGGTCGGCGGAGGAGATAATTCACCCCTCCACTTT.

The chain combines TRBV18 with TRBJ1-1; the match to TRBD1 covers 9 bases. Trimming at V came to 2 bases and at J to 1 base, leaving 8 bases not matched to a gene. The CDR3 extends over 17 amino acids. Germline values: CDR1 KGHSH, CDR2 LQKENI. Here the CDR3 DNA reads TGTGCCAGCTCACCAAATCCCCCGGGACAGGGGAACACTGAAGCTTTCTTT. Its protein is CASSPNPPGQGNTEAFF.

This rearrangement joins TRBV7-6 to TRBJ2-5, with D possibly TRBD2 on 5 matching bases. V was pared by 0 bases and J by 4 bases, with 12 bases between. Germline V gene data show CDR1 as SGHVS and CDR2 as FNYEAQ. The CDR3 has 15 amino acids. Here the CDR3 reads CASSLAGRGRETQYF. DNA of the CDR3: TGTGCCAGCAGCTTAGCCGGACGGGGTAGAGAGACCCAGTACTTC.